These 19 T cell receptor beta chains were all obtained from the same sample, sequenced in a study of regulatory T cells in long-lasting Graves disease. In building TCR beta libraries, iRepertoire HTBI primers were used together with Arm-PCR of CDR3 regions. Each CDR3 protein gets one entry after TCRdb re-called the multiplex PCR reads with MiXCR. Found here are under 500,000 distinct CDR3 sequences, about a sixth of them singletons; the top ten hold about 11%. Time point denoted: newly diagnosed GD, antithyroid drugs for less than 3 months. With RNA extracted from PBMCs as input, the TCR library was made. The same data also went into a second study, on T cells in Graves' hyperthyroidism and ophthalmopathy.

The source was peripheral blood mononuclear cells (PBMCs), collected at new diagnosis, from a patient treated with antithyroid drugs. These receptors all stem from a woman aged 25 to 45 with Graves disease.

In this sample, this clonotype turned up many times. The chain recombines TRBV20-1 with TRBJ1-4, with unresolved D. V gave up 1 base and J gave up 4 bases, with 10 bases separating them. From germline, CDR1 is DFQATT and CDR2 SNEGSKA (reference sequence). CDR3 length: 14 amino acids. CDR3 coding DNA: TGCAGTGCTAGAGGGACCGGGAATAATGAAAAACTGTTTTTT. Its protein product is CSARGTGNNEKLFF.

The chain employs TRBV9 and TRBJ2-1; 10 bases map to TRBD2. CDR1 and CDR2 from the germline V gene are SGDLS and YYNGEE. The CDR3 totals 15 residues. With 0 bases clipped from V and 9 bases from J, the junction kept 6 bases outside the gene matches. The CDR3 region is CASSVVSSGRGEQFF. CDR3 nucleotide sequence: TGTGCCAGCAGCGTAGTATCTAGCGGGAGAGGTGAGCAGTTCTTC.

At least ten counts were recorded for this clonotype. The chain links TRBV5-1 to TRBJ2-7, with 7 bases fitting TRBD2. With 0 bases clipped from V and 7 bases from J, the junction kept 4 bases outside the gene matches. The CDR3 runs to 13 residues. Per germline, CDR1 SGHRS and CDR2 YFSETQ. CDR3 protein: CASSLGTRSEQYF. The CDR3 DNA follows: TGCGCCAGCAGCTTGGGGACTAGGTCGGAGCAGTACTTC.

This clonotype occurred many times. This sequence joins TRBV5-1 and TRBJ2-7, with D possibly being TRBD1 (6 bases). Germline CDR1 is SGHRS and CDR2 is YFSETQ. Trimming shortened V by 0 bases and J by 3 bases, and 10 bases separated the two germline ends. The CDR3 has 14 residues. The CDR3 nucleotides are TGCGCCAGCAGCTTGGCAGGGGCAGGCTACGAGCAGTACTTC. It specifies CASSLAGAGYEQYF.

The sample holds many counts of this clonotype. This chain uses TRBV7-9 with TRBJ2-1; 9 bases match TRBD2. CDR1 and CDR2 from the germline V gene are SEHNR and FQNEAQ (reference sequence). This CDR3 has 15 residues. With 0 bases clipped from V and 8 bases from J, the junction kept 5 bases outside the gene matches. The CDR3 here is CASSLAESGRYEQFF. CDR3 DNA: TGTGCCAGCAGCTTAGCGGAGAGCGGGAGGTATGAGCAGTTCTTC.

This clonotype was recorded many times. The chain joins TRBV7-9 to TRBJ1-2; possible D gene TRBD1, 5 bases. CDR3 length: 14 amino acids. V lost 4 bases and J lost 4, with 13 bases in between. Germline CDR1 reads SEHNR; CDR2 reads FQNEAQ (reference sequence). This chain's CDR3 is CASSSFRVTYGYTF. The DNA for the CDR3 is TGTGCCAGCAGCTCGTTCAGGGTTACCTATGGCTACACCTTC.

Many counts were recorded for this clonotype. The CDR3 nucleotides read TGCGCCAGCAGCTTGGTCCTAGCGGGAGCCGGCTCCTACAATGAGCAGTTCTTC. Translating gives CASSLVLAGAGSYNEQFF. The gene calls are TRBV5-1 and TRBJ2-1, with TRBD2 matching 10 bases. This CDR3 has 18 amino acids. Unmatched junction bases numbered 6, after V lost 0 bases and J lost 0 bases. CDR1 SGHRS and CDR2 YFSETQ come from the germline V gene.

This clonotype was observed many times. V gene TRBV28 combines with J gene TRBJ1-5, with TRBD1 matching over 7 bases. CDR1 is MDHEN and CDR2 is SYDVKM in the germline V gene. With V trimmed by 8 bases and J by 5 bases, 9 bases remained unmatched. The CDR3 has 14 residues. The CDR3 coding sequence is TGTGCCAGCCTACATGGGACAGAACATCAGCCCCAGCATTTT. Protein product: CASLHGTEHQPQHF.

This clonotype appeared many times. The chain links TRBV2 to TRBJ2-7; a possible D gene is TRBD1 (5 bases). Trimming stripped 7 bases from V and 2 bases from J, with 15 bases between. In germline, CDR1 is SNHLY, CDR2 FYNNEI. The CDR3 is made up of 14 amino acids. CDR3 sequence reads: CASNKRGRTYEQYF. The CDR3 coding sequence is TGTGCCAGCAACAAAAGGGGCAGGACCTACGAGCAGTACTTC.

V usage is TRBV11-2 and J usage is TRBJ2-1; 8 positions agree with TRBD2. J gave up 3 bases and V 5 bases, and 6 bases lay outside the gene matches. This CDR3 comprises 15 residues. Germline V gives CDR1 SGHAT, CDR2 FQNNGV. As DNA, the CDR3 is TGTGCCAGCAGCGCCGCGGGAGGCATCTACAATGAGCAGTTCTTC. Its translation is CASSAAGGIYNEQFF.

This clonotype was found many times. CDR3 DNA sequence: TGTGCCAGCAGCTTGGGCAACCAAGAGACCCAGTACTTC. The encoded protein is CASSLGNQETQYF. The chain is built from TRBV11-2 and TRBJ2-5; D not resolved. CDR1 and CDR2 from the germline V gene are SGHAT and FQNNGV. The ends were cut back, 3 bases at V and 0 bases at J, with 5 bases in the middle. The CDR3 covers 13 residues.

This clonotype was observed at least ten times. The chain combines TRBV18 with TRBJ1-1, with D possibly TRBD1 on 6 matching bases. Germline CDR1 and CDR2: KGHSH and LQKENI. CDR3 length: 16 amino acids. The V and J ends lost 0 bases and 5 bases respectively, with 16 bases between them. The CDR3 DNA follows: TGTGCCAGCTCACCACCGATCACAGGGAGAAGGACTGAAGCTTTCTTT. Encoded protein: CASSPPITGRRTEAFF.

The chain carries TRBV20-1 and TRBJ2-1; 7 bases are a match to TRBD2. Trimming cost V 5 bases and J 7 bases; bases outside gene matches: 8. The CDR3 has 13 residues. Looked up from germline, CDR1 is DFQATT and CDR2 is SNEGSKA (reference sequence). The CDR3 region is CSALGGSRNEQFF. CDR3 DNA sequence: TGCAGTGCTCTTGGCGGGAGTAGGAATGAGCAGTTCTTC.

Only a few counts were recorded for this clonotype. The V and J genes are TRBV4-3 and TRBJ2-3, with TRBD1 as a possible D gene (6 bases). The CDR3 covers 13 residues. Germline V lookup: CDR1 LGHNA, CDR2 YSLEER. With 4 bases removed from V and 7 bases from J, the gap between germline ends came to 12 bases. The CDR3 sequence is CASSPERGNTQYF. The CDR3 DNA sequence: TGCGCCAGCAGCCCAGAGAGGGGGAATACGCAGTATTTT.

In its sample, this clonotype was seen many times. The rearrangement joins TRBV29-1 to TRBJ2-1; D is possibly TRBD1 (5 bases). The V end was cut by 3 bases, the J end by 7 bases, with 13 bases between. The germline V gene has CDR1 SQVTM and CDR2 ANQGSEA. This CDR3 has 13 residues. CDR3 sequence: CSVDVGARNEQFF. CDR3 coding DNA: TGCAGCGTTGACGTAGGGGCGAGGAATGAGCAGTTCTTC.

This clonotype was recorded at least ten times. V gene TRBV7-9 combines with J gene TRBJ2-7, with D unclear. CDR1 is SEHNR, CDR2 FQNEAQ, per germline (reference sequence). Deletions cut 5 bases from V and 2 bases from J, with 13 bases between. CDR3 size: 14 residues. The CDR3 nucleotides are TGTGCCAGCAGCCCTTCCGATAGAACCTACGAGCAGTACTTC. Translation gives CASSPSDRTYEQYF.

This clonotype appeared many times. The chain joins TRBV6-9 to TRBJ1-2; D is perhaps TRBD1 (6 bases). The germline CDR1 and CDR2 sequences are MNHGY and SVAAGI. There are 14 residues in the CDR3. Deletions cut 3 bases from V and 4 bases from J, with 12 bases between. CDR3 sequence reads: CASSYRGQIYGYTF. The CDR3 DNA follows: TGTGCCAGCAGTTACCGGGGGCAGATCTATGGCTACACCTTC.

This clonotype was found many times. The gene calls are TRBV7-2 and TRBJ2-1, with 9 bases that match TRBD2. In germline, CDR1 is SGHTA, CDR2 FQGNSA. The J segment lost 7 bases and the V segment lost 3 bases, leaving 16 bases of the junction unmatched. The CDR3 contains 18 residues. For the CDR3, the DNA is TGTGCCAGCAGCTTCACCCCAATAGTAGCGGGAGCAGCAAATGAGCAGTTCTTC. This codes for CASSFTPIVAGAANEQFF.

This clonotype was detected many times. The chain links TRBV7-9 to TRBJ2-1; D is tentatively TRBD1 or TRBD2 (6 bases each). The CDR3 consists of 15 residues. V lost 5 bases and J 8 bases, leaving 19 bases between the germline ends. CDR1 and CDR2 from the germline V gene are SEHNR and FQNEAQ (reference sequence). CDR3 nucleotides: TGTGCCAGCAGCATAAGAACTAGCCCAGGGGATGAGCAGTTCTTC. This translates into CASSIRTSPGDEQFF. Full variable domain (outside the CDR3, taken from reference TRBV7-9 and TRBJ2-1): DTGVSQNPRHKITKRGQNVTFRCDPISEHNRLYWYRQTLGQGPEFLTYFQNEAQLEKSRLLSDRFSAERPKGSFSTLEIQRTEQGDSAMYLCASSIRTSPGDEQFFGPGTRLTVL.